These T cell receptor beta chains were read from a single sample in a study of early T cells in non-severe SARS-CoV-2 infection. One entry per CDR3 protein results from TCRdb running MiXCR on the 5' RACE reads. Of nearly 60,000 distinct CDR3 sequences detected, roughly 12% appear once; the ten largest clones hold around 9.9%. Sequences were obtained from whole blood. The receptors come from an adult who was a healthcare worker with PCR-confirmed SARS-CoV-2 infection or an uninfected control (not recorded which). The CDR3 runs from the conserved cysteine through the conserved F or W. Each record gives: V gene, D gene, clone size, J gene, CDR3 protein, CDR3 DNA. The D gene is left open where the match is weak. Expanded clones get a size class; other rows say once, few or many, or leave the size out.

v_call: TRBV27; d_call: TRBD1; clone_size: few; j_call: TRBJ2-3; cdr3_aa: CASSLSGQGATDTQYF; cdr3_nt: TGTGCCAGCAGTTTATCCGGACAGGGGGCAACAGATACGCAGTATTTT
v_call: TRBV7-2; d_call: TRBD2; clone_size: -; j_call: TRBJ2-7; cdr3_aa: CASSSRTSGSRYEQYF; cdr3_nt: TGTGCCAGCAGCTCTCGGACTAGCGGGAGCCGCTACGAGCAGTACTTC
v_call: TRBV19; d_call: TRBD2; clone_size: few; j_call: TRBJ2-1; cdr3_aa: CATVAGGPTYNEQFF; cdr3_nt: TGTGCCACCGTAGCGGGAGGGCCGACCTACAATGAGCAGTTCTTC
v_call: TRBV29-1; d_call: -; clone_size: few; j_call: TRBJ1-1; cdr3_aa: CSVERKNTEAFF; cdr3_nt: TGCAGCGTTGAACGGAAGAACACTGAAGCTTTCTTT
v_call: TRBV6-6; d_call: TRBD2; clone_size: few; j_call: TRBJ2-7; cdr3_aa: CASSYYNRLAGTYEQYF; cdr3_nt: TGTGCCAGCAGTTACTACAACAGACTAGCGGGTACCTACGAGCAGTACTTC
v_call: TRBV27; d_call: -; clone_size: many; j_call: TRBJ2-1; cdr3_aa: CASRGTNEQFF; cdr3_nt: TGTGCCAGCAGGGGTACTAATGAGCAGTTCTTC
v_call: TRBV9; d_call: -; clone_size: -; j_call: TRBJ1-6; cdr3_aa: CASSTGSSYNSPLHF; cdr3_nt: TGTGCCAGCTCGACAGGTAGCTCCTATAATTCACCCCTCCACTTT
v_call: TRBV7-9; d_call: TRBD2; clone_size: many; j_call: TRBJ2-5; cdr3_aa: CASSRASGLQETQYF; cdr3_nt: TGTGCCAGCAGCAGGGCTAGCGGGCTTCAAGAGACCCAGTACTTC
v_call: TRBV6-5; d_call: -; clone_size: many; j_call: TRBJ1-4; cdr3_aa: CASSYSGQGEKLFF; cdr3_nt: TGTGCCAGCAGTTACTCAGGACAAGGAGAAAAACTGTTTTTT
v_call: TRBV27; d_call: -; clone_size: many; j_call: TRBJ2-5; cdr3_aa: CASSLGMDPETQYF; cdr3_nt: TGTGCCAGCAGTTTAGGGATGGACCCAGAGACCCAGTACTTC
v_call: TRBV10-3; d_call: -; clone_size: many; j_call: TRBJ2-7; cdr3_aa: CAISFGRSSYEQYF; cdr3_nt: TGTGCCATCAGTTTTGGCAGGTCCTCCTACGAGCAGTACTTC
v_call: TRBV4-1; d_call: -; clone_size: -; j_call: TRBJ2-2; cdr3_aa: CASSQVGGFGNTGELFF; cdr3_nt: TGCGCCAGCAGCCAAGTAGGGGGGTTCGGAAACACCGGGGAGCTGTTTTTT
v_call: TRBV11-2; d_call: TRBD1; clone_size: few; j_call: TRBJ1-5; cdr3_aa: CASSFPGQGQPQHF; cdr3_nt: TGTGCCAGCAGCTTCCCGGGACAGGGTCAGCCCCAGCATTTT
v_call: TRBV7-9; d_call: -; clone_size: -; j_call: TRBJ2-1; cdr3_aa: CASSLGRLNEQFF; cdr3_nt: TGTGCCAGCAGCTTGGGCAGGTTGAATGAGCAGTTCTTC
v_call: TRBV12-3/TRBV12-4; d_call: TRBD1; clone_size: -; j_call: TRBJ2-1; cdr3_aa: CASSPTGGSYNEQFF; cdr3_nt: TGTGCCAGCAGTCCAACAGGGGGCTCCTACAATGAGCAGTTCTTC
v_call: TRBV6-5; d_call: -; clone_size: -; j_call: TRBJ2-2; cdr3_aa: CASSYSPNTGELFF; cdr3_nt: TGTGCCAGCAGTTACTCGCCGAACACCGGGGAGCTGTTTTTT
v_call: TRBV7-9; d_call: -; clone_size: -; j_call: TRBJ1-1; cdr3_aa: CASSRGGEAFF; cdr3_nt: TGTGCCAGCAGCCGGGGGGGTGAAGCTTTCTTT
v_call: TRBV10-3; d_call: TRBD1; clone_size: few; j_call: TRBJ1-5; cdr3_aa: CAIRTGLGQPQHF; cdr3_nt: TGTGCCATCAGGACAGGGTTAGGACAGCCCCAGCATTTT
v_call: TRBV6-5; d_call: TRBD2; clone_size: many; j_call: TRBJ2-1; cdr3_aa: CASSFAGGEFF; cdr3_nt: TGTGCCAGCAGTTTCGCGGGGGGGGAGTTCTTC
v_call: TRBV7-3; d_call: -; clone_size: many; j_call: TRBJ2-7; cdr3_aa: CASSHNYPGPASYEQYF; cdr3_nt: TGTGCCAGCAGCCACAACTATCCGGGGCCAGCGAGCTACGAGCAGTACTTC
v_call: TRBV12-5; d_call: -; clone_size: -; j_call: TRBJ1-4; cdr3_aa: CASGAQGGANEKLFF; cdr3_nt: TGTGCTAGTGGTGCACAGGGAGGAGCTAATGAAAAACTGTTTTTT
v_call: TRBV4-2; d_call: -; clone_size: few; j_call: TRBJ2-1; cdr3_aa: CASSHGAADYNEQFF; cdr3_nt: TGTGCCAGCAGCCACGGGGCGGCCGACTACAATGAGCAGTTCTTC
v_call: TRBV4-3; d_call: -; clone_size: few; j_call: TRBJ1-2; cdr3_aa: CASSLDQGRMEDYTF; cdr3_nt: TGCGCCAGCAGCCTAGACCAGGGGCGCATGGAGGACTACACCTTC
v_call: TRBV28; d_call: -; clone_size: few; j_call: TRBJ2-2; cdr3_aa: CATPGSSAGELFF; cdr3_nt: TGTGCCACCCCGGGATCTTCGGCCGGGGAGCTGTTTTTT
v_call: TRBV11-3; d_call: -; clone_size: many; j_call: TRBJ2-1; cdr3_aa: CASSSRTTAGEQFF; cdr3_nt: TGTGCCAGCAGCTCCAGGACCACGGCAGGAGAGCAGTTCTTC
v_call: TRBV18; d_call: -; clone_size: few; j_call: TRBJ1-5; cdr3_aa: CASSLTGLDQPQHF; cdr3_nt: TGTGCCAGCTCACTAACGGGGTTAGATCAGCCCCAGCATTTT
v_call: TRBV9; d_call: TRBD1; clone_size: many; j_call: TRBJ2-1; cdr3_aa: CASGTGQGADNEQFF; cdr3_nt: TGTGCCAGCGGGACGGGACAGGGGGCCGACAATGAGCAGTTCTTC
v_call: TRBV6-1; d_call: -; clone_size: few; j_call: TRBJ1-5; cdr3_aa: CASSEVGANQPQHF; cdr3_nt: TGTGCCAGCAGTGAAGTGGGGGCCAATCAGCCCCAGCATTTT
v_call: TRBV18; d_call: TRBD2; clone_size: few; j_call: TRBJ2-5; cdr3_aa: CASSPTSGHQETQYF; cdr3_nt: TGTGCCAGCTCACCTACTAGCGGCCACCAAGAGACCCAGTACTTC
v_call: TRBV19; d_call: TRBD1; clone_size: many; j_call: TRBJ2-2; cdr3_aa: CASIPPWTGVPGELFF; cdr3_nt: TGTGCCAGTATTCCCCCTTGGACAGGGGTTCCCGGGGAGCTGTTTTTT
v_call: TRBV18; d_call: TRBD1; clone_size: many; j_call: TRBJ2-3; cdr3_aa: CASSWSGGNSDTQYF; cdr3_nt: TGTGCCAGCTCATGGTCAGGGGGCAATTCAGATACGCAGTATTTT
v_call: TRBV28; d_call: -; clone_size: many; j_call: TRBJ2-7; cdr3_aa: CASSLSQFEQYF; cdr3_nt: TGTGCCAGCAGTTTATCCCAGTTCGAGCAGTACTTC
v_call: TRBV5-1; d_call: -; clone_size: many; j_call: TRBJ1-2; cdr3_aa: CASSLGGRRGPNGYTF; cdr3_nt: TGCGCCAGCAGCTTGGGAGGCAGAAGGGGACCCAATGGCTACACCTTC
v_call: TRBV12-5; d_call: -; clone_size: few; j_call: TRBJ2-5; cdr3_aa: CASGLVGAEETQYF; cdr3_nt: TGTGCTAGTGGTTTGGTAGGGGCGGAAGAGACCCAGTACTTC
v_call: TRBV29-1; d_call: -; clone_size: -; j_call: TRBJ2-5; cdr3_aa: CSVGWAAQETQYF; cdr3_nt: TGCAGCGTTGGGTGGGCCGCCCAAGAGACCCAGTACTTC
v_call: TRBV30; d_call: -; clone_size: many; j_call: TRBJ1-2; cdr3_aa: CAWIGALSSGYTF; cdr3_nt: TGTGCCTGGATAGGGGCCCTTTCAAGTGGCTACACCTTC
v_call: TRBV2; d_call: -; clone_size: many; j_call: TRBJ2-7; cdr3_aa: CASSPQIGAFYEQYF; cdr3_nt: TGTGCCAGCAGTCCTCAAATCGGAGCCTTCTACGAGCAGTACTTC
v_call: TRBV7-9; d_call: -; clone_size: once; j_call: TRBJ2-2; cdr3_aa: CASSLKSPATGELFF; cdr3_nt: TGTGCCAGCAGCTTAAAAAGCCCTGCCACCGGGGAGCTGTTTTTT
v_call: TRBV10-2; d_call: -; clone_size: -; j_call: TRBJ2-4; cdr3_aa: CASSDLGVLAKNIQYF; cdr3_nt: TGCGCCAGCAGTGATTTAGGGGTCTTGGCCAAAAACATTCAGTACTTC
v_call: TRBV9; d_call: TRBD1; clone_size: few; j_call: TRBJ2-2; cdr3_aa: CASSLRTGRNTGELFF; cdr3_nt: TGTGCCAGCAGCTTACGGACAGGAAGAAACACCGGGGAGCTGTTTTTT
v_call: TRBV19; d_call: -; clone_size: many; j_call: TRBJ2-7; cdr3_aa: CASSIGTDSYEQYF; cdr3_nt: TGTGCCAGTAGTATAGGGACGGACTCCTACGAGCAGTACTTC
v_call: TRBV20-1; d_call: -; clone_size: many; j_call: TRBJ1-3; cdr3_aa: CSAALRTGPSGNTIYF; cdr3_nt: TGCAGTGCTGCCCTTCGGACGGGCCCATCTGGAAACACCATATATTTT
v_call: TRBV7-8; d_call: TRBD2; clone_size: many; j_call: TRBJ2-3; cdr3_aa: CASSLALAGLSTDTQYF; cdr3_nt: TGTGCCAGCAGCTTAGCCCTAGCGGGACTAAGCACAGATACGCAGTATTTT
v_call: TRBV5-1; d_call: -; clone_size: few; j_call: TRBJ2-3; cdr3_aa: CASSPDGHPDTQYF; cdr3_nt: TGCGCCAGCAGCCCGGACGGGCACCCAGATACGCAGTATTTT
v_call: TRBV11-2; d_call: TRBD2; clone_size: -; j_call: TRBJ2-1; cdr3_aa: CASSRNMRTSGGNEQFF; cdr3_nt: TGTGCCAGCAGCCGTAACATGAGGACTAGCGGGGGCAATGAGCAGTTCTTC